Presented here are 25 T cell receptor beta chains from one specimen sequenced in a study of neurological immune-mediated disorders. TCRdb fed the 5' RACE reads into MiXCR, producing one record per CDR3 protein. The table has about 80,000 distinct CDR3 sequences, approximately 5.8% seen once. Time point of the sample: longitudinal time-point 2. Sequenced sample: PBMCs. The receptor source for this set is a woman aged 55 to 70 with multiple sclerosis.

V usage is TRBV5-1 and J usage is TRBJ2-2, with D possibly being TRBD1 or TRBD2 (6 bases each). The length of the CDR3 is 16 residues. Deletions cut 6 bases from V and 2 bases from J, with 17 bases between. Germline CDR1 reads SGHRS; CDR2 reads YFSETQ. The CDR3 loop is CASTFVTGANTGELFF. CDR3 nucleotide sequence: TGCGCCAGCACCTTTGTAACGGGGGCCAACACCGGGGAGCTGTTTTTT.

At least ten counts were recorded for this clonotype. The V and J genes are TRBV10-2 and TRBJ1-1, with no clear D. The V gene's germline CDR1 is WSHSY and CDR2 SAAADI. The CDR3 has 13 residues. V was clipped by 8 bases and J by 2 bases, with 12 bases between them. CDR3 in DNA: TGCGCCAGCTCCATTGGGGTTAACACTGAAGCTTTCTTT. It yields the protein CASSIGVNTEAFF.

This clonotype was seen repeatedly, ten times or more. The chain has TRBV7-8 and TRBJ2-5, with D perhaps matching TRBD2 (7 bases). The germline V gene encodes CDR1 SGHVS and CDR2 FQNEAQ. This CDR3 region has 17 residues. Trimming removed 1 base from V and 4 bases from J, with 19 bases in between. The CDR3 nucleotides are TGTGCCAGCAGCTTAGACCTGAGGGGGGGCGCGGGAGAGACCCAGTACTTC. Its protein is CASSLDLRGGAGETQYF. The full variable domain, completed using reference TRBV7-8 and TRBJ2-5, is GAGVSQSPRYKVAKRGQDVALRCDPISGHVSLFWYQQALGQGPEFLTYFQNEAQLDKSGLPSDRFFAERPEGSVSTLKIQRTQQEDSAVYLCASSLDLRGGAGETQYFGPGTRLLVL.

Ten or more counts support this clonotype. This chain links TRBV19 with TRBJ1-3; possible D gene TRBD1, 5 bases. Germline CDR1 LNHDA, CDR2 SQIVND (reference sequence). V lost 5 bases and J 0 bases, leaving 14 bases between the germline ends. The CDR3 contains 16 residues. The CDR3 DNA follows: TGTGCCAGTAGTCCTATGGGGCAACGCTCTGGAAACACCATATATTTT. Translated, it gives CASSPMGQRSGNTIYF.

This clonotype was recorded many times. The rearrangement joins TRBV6-1 to TRBJ2-1; TRBD2 agrees at 9 bases. The CDR3 runs 14 residues. V lost 4 bases, J lost 4 bases, and 2 bases stayed unmatched. Germline CDR1 and CDR2: MNHNS and SASEGT. CDR3 protein: CASSAAGGYNEQFF. DNA of the CDR3: TGTGCCAGCAGTGCAGCGGGGGGTTACAATGAGCAGTTCTTC.

At least ten counts were recorded for this clonotype. The V call is TRBV5-1, the J call TRBJ2-1; unclear D gene. Germline assignment: CDR1 SGHRS and CDR2 YFSETQ. V shed 7 bases and J shed 0 bases, with 14 bases lying between them. The CDR3 extends over 15 amino acids. CDR3 amino acids: CASGVGAISYNEQFF. In DNA form, the CDR3 reads TGCGCCAGCGGGGTCGGTGCCATCTCCTACAATGAGCAGTTCTTC.

In its sample, this clonotype was seen many times. V and J are TRBV6-6 and TRBJ1-5, with D maybe TRBD1 (6 bases). Germline V gives CDR1 MNHNY, CDR2 SVGAGI (reference sequence). The germline V and J ends were trimmed by 5 bases and 3 bases, with 17 bases remaining between them. This CDR3 spans 16 amino acids. The CDR3 DNA follows: TGTGCCAGCAGTAATTCGGACAGCCTAATCAATCAGCCCCAGCATTTT. Translation: CASSNSDSLINQPQHF.

The V gene is TRBV7-6, the J gene TRBJ2-5; 9 nucleotides match TRBD2. There are 18 residues in the CDR3. V was pared by 2 bases and J by 2 bases, with 12 bases of the junction left unmatched. In germline, CDR1 is SGHVS, CDR2 FNYEAQ. The CDR3 bases are TGTGCCAGCAGCTTAACCCCCAAGCTTAGCGGGGGTCAAGAGACCCAGTACTTC. Its translation is CASSLTPKLSGGQETQYF.

This clonotype was found many times. The chain carries TRBV20-1 and TRBJ2-7; D not resolved. Germline V CDR1 and CDR2: DFQATT, SNEGSKA (reference sequence). The CDR3 runs 10 residues. V lost 5 bases and J 4 bases, leaving 6 bases between the germline ends. The CDR3 reads CSAGMYEQYF. Written as DNA, the CDR3 is TGCAGTGCTGGAATGTACGAGCAGTACTTC.

This clonotype was observed many times. The chain couples TRBV7-6 to TRBJ2-3, with a weak D call TRBD2 (7 bases). The V end lost 5 bases, the J end lost 2 bases, and 17 bases lay between the germline ends. The CDR3 has 16 amino acids. Germline assignment: CDR1 SGHVS and CDR2 FNYEAQ. CDR3 nucleotides: TGTGCCAGCAGCCAGAGGGGGGGGGGCCTCACAGATACGCAGTATTTT. Translated: CASSQRGGGLTDTQYF.

This clonotype has only a few counts. The V and J genes are TRBV27 and TRBJ1-4, with D possibly matching TRBD1 (5 bases). Per germline, CDR1 MNHEY and CDR2 SMNVEV (reference sequence). This CDR3 contains 16 residues. V lost 3 bases and J 4 bases, leaving 15 bases between the germline ends. The CDR3 protein is CASSLGGTTFNEKLFF. In nucleotides, the CDR3 is TGTGCCAGCAGTTTGGGGGGAACCACTTTTAATGAAAAACTGTTTTTT.

In this sample, this clonotype turned up many times. This chain connects TRBV6-5 to TRBJ2-2; 10 nucleotides line up with TRBD1. J was trimmed by 4 bases and V by 5 bases; bases with no gene match: 1. Germline loops: CDR1 MNHEY, CDR2 SVGAGI. This CDR3 region has 14 residues. The CDR3: CASSRDRGTGELFF. The CDR3 nucleotides read TGTGCCAGCAGTCGGGACAGGGGCACCGGGGAGCTGTTTTTT.

This clonotype came up many times. The rearrangement uses TRBV27 and TRBJ1-1, with 8 bases aligning to TRBD1. V gave up 6 bases and J gave up 1 base; unmatched junction bases: 4. The CDR3 totals 14 residues. Germline V CDR1 and CDR2: MNHEY, SMNVEV (reference sequence). The CDR3 here is CASRRQGTNTEAFF. The DNA for the CDR3 is TGTGCCAGCAGGAGACAGGGGACGAACACTGAAGCTTTCTTT.

In this sample, this clonotype turned up many times. The chain links TRBV5-5 to TRBJ2-5; no firm D call. The V end was cut by 0 bases, the J end by 4 bases, with 10 bases between. Germline V gene sequence: CDR1 SGHKS, CDR2 YYEKEE (reference sequence). The length of the CDR3 is 14 residues. This CDR3 reads CASSLGAVGETQYF. In DNA, the CDR3 is TGTGCCAGCAGCTTGGGGGCAGTCGGAGAGACCCAGTACTTC.

This clonotype was picked up many times. This chain joins TRBV6-5 and TRBJ2-5; D is unresolved. V lost 6 bases to trimming and J lost 5 bases, with 16 bases between them. Germline V CDR1 and CDR2: MNHEY, SVGAGI. The CDR3 extends over 14 amino acids. The CDR3 region has the DNA TGTGCCAGCAGATCAAACGATTGGGTGGAGACCCAGTACTTC. Its translation is CASRSNDWVETQYF.

This clonotype was found many times. The chain couples TRBV6-5 to TRBJ1-6; no clear D gene. Trimming took 6 bases from V and 6 from J, leaving 15 bases between them. Germline CDR1 reads MNHEY; CDR2 reads SVGAGI. The CDR3 has 15 residues. The CDR3 loop reads CASRPGFFPNSPLHF. The DNA for the CDR3 is TGTGCCAGCAGGCCCGGATTTTTTCCTAATTCACCCCTCCACTTT.

In its sample, this clonotype was seen many times. The chain couples TRBV5-1 to TRBJ2-1, with 12 bases lining up with TRBD2. V lost 4 bases, J lost 3 bases, and 5 bases stayed unmatched. The CDR3 is 16 amino acids. Germline CDR1 is SGHRS and CDR2 is YFSETQ. The CDR3 DNA reads as TGCGCCAGCAGCAGCGGACTAGCGGGATTCTACAATGAGCAGTTCTTC. Encoded protein: CASSSGLAGFYNEQFF.

This clonotype came up many times. The chain combines TRBV10-3 with TRBJ1-1; unclear D gene. Trimming removed 6 bases at V and 2 bases at J, with 10 bases between. The CDR3 totals 13 residues. Germline-derived CDR1 and CDR2 are ENHRY and SYGVKD. The CDR3 loop is CAISPLPNTEAFF. For the CDR3, the DNA is TGTGCCATCAGCCCCCTGCCTAACACTGAAGCTTTCTTT.

This clonotype was counted ten times or more. The CDR3 protein is CASSPARGGWNQPQHF. The DNA for the CDR3 is TGTGCCAGCTCACCAGCGAGGGGGGGATGGAATCAGCCCCAGCATTTT. The rearrangement links TRBV18 to TRBJ1-5; a possible D gene is TRBD1 (6 bases). Germline loops: CDR1 KGHSH, CDR2 LQKENI. The CDR3 loop spans 16 amino acids. The V and J ends lost 2 bases and 4 bases respectively, with 15 bases between them.

This clonotype was observed many times. The genes are TRBV9 and TRBJ1-4; 9 bases align to TRBD1. Trimming cost V 3 bases and J 8 bases; bases outside gene matches: 11. The germline V gene has CDR1 SGDLS and CDR2 YYNGEE. There are 16 residues in the CDR3. The CDR3 sequence is CASSANRDRVDEKLFF. Written as DNA, the CDR3 is TGTGCCAGCAGCGCCAACCGGGACAGGGTAGACGAAAAACTGTTTTTT.

This clonotype was detected ten times or more. This chain connects TRBV5-1 to TRBJ2-1, with TRBD2 matching over 9 bases. After removal of 1 base from V and 5 bases from J, the junction contained 4 bases not matched to a gene. The CDR3 loop spans 15 amino acids. Germline V gene sequence: CDR1 SGHRS, CDR2 YFSETQ. CDR3 residues: CASSLRGGEDNEQFF. The CDR3 nucleotides are TGCGCCAGCAGCTTGCGCGGGGGGGAGGACAATGAGCAGTTCTTC.

This clonotype was detected ten times or more. The chain combines TRBV3-1 with TRBJ1-2; no firm D call. V dropped 1 base and J dropped 4 bases, with 7 bases sitting between them. Germline values: CDR1 LGHDT, CDR2 YNNKEL (reference sequence). The CDR3 runs to 13 residues. The CDR3 is CASSQVQFYGYTF. CDR3 coding DNA: TGTGCCAGCAGCCAAGTCCAGTTCTATGGCTACACCTTC.

Many counts were recorded for this clonotype. V is TRBV18 and J is TRBJ2-7, with 7 bases lining up with TRBD2. The germline CDR1 and CDR2 sequences are KGHSH and LQKENI. The CDR3 extends over 15 amino acids. The V gene end was trimmed by 4 bases and the J gene end by 0 bases; junction bases not matched to a gene: 6. CDR3 sequence: CASSLTSASSYEQYF. For the CDR3, the DNA is TGTGCCAGCTCACTTACTAGCGCCAGCTCCTACGAGCAGTACTTC. The full variable domain, rest sourced from reference TRBV18 and TRBJ2-7, is NAGVMQNPRHLVRRRGQEARLRCSPMKGHSHVYWYRQLPEEGLKFMVYLQKENIIDESGMPKERFSAEFPKEGPSILRIQQVVRGDSAAYFCASSLTSASSYEQYFGPGTRLTVT.

In its sample, this clonotype was seen many times. V gene TRBV20-1 combines with J gene TRBJ2-5; 7 bases are shared with TRBD1. The CDR3 extends over 13 amino acids. V shed 2 bases and J 4 bases; nucleotides not matched to a gene: 4. Germline values: CDR1 DFQATT, CDR2 SNEGSKA (reference sequence). The DNA for the CDR3 is TGCAGTGCTAGAAGGGACAGCTCAGAGACCCAGTACTTC. Translated, it gives CSARRDSSETQYF.

This clonotype has at least ten counts. This chain connects TRBV20-1 to TRBJ2-7; possibly TRBD1 for D (5 bases). The CDR3 is 14 residues long. Trimming shortened V by 0 bases and J by 2 bases, and 11 bases separated the two germline ends. Germline CDR1 DFQATT, CDR2 SNEGSKA (reference sequence). CDR3 nucleotide sequence: TGCAGTGCTAGAGATCGCCCAGGGACCTACGAGCAGTACTTC. Protein: CSARDRPGTYEQYF.